Detailed here is one TCR beta chain. Antigen specificity is unknown. Purity exceeded 95% in all sorted populations. Germline CDR1 and CDR2: SGHDN and FVKESK. The CDR3 sequence is 13 residues long. Trimming left V 4 bases short and J 6 bases short, with 12 bases between. The data were obtained in a study of beta chain features in type 1 diabetes. Study-level findings and limits: Still unanswered here is whether HLA type influences TCRB rearrangement.

The investigators reverse transcribed all of the isolated RNA, so they sequenced expressed TCRB transcripts. Naive, central memory and regulatory T cell samples averaged roughly 3.6 million reads. Assay: immunoSEQ multiplex PCR; the TCRdb copy retains only in-frame clones and omits some. The sample includes 350,000 to 400,000 clones, roughly 16% of them seen just once. The sequence derives from a woman aged 18-35 years in good health. Sequenced material: naive CD4+ T cells from blood. The chain uses TRBV14 and TRBJ1-2; the D is unclear. The CDR3 protein is CASSPEGGDGYTF. The CDR3 nucleotides are TGTGCCAGCAGCCCTGAGGGTGGGGATGGCTACACCTTC.